This T cell receptor (beta chain) was identified during a study of PD-L1 blockade in urothelial cancer. With respect to this clone: Its antigen remains unknown.

TCRdb's table, derived via immunoSEQ multiplex PCR, lists solely in-frame clones and lacks some. The sample shows around 110,000 clones, about 89% of them seen only once. Germline loops: CDR1 LNHDA, CDR2 SQIVND (reference sequence). CDR3 length equals 13 residues. V lost 4 bases and J lost 3; bases outside the gene matches: 0. The study's findings and limits: Tumor-associated TCR clones expanded more in blood at 3 weeks in patients with durable benefit.

The time point here: peripheral blood 6 weeks after treatment start. The specimen was PBMCs, collected around atezolizumab (anti-PD-L1) treatment. This chain joins TRBV19 and TRBJ1-2; TRBD1 aligns across 9 bases. The sequence came from a man aged 55-75 years with urothelial cancer. This CDR3 is CASSRQGDYGYTF. The CDR3 coding sequence is TGTGCCAGTAGTAGACAGGGGGACTATGGCTACACCTTC.